This TCR beta chain comes out of a study of blood T cell repertoires in COVID-19. The overall study: Sources were T cells, B-cell-depleted T cells, or PBMCs; the material itself was cDNA or gDNA.

TCRdb's copy holds only in-frame clones and misses some; the assay was immunoSEQ multiplex PCR. The top ten hold around 6.2% of the sample, which has 95,000 to 110,000 clones, more than 75% seen once. The V end was cut by 11 bases, the J end by 1 base, with 14 bases between. The CDR3 totals 13 residues. Germline loops: CDR1 LNHDA, CDR2 SQIVND (reference sequence). The TCR comes from a human donor in a cohort sampled during active COVID-19. This sequence joins TRBV19 and TRBJ1-1; a weak D match, TRBD1 (5 bases). The specimen sequenced was peripheral blood. CDR3 coding DNA: TGTGCCGCACGGGGGGTCGGGAACACTGAAGCTTTCTTT. It translates to CAARGVGNTEAFF.